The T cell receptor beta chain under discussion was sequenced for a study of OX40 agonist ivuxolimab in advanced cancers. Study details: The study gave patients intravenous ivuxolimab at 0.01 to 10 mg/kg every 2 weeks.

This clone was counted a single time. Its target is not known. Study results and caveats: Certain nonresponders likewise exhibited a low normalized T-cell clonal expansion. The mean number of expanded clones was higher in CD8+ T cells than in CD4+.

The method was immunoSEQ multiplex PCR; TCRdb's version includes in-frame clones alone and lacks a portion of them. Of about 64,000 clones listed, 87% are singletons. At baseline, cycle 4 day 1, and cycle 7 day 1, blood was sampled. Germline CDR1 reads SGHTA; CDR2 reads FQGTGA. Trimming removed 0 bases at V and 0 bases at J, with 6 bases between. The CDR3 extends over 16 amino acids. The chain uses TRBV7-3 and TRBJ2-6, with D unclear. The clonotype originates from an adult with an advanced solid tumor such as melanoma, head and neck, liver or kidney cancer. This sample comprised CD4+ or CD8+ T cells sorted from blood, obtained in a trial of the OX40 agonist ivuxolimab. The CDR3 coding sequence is TGTGCCAGCAGCTTAACAAGGTACTCTGGGGCCAACGTCCTGACTTTC. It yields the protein CASSLTRYSGANVLTF.